Below are 18 T cell receptor beta chains sequenced from a single sample in a study of shared clonotypes between healthy human individuals (dated by TCRdb to the early 2020s). Libraries were prepared through the immunoSEQ multiplex PCR assay. Here the immuneACCESS table is served through TCRdb, limited to in-frame sequences with V and J called. Missing clones are a known gap in these copies; in checked studies unresolved V genes cover under half, and the rest lacks a known reason. Here the sample has roughly 2,300,000 clones; roughly 92% occur a single time. Approximately 0.39% of the sample is held by the ten biggest clonotypes. Sample: naive CD4+ T cells from PBMCs. The cell subset or site label for this specimen denotes: CD45RA+ positively selected. Every receptor here comes from a man between 18 and 29 years old in good health. Some clones in this sample may be carry-over from other donors' samples.

The J gene is TRBJ1-4, the V gene TRBV28; no clear D gene. V was clipped by 5 bases and J by 2 bases, with 15 bases between them. Germline assignment: CDR1 MDHEN and CDR2 SYDVKM. The CDR3 covers 16 residues. The CDR3, as DNA: TGTGCCAGCAGTATCAGCCGGTTGGGCACTAATGAAAAACTGTTTTTT. This codes for CASSISRLGTNEKLFF.

The rearrangement joins TRBV27 to TRBJ2-1; perhaps TRBD1 as D (6 bases). CDR3 length: 18 residues. V lost 6 bases to trimming and J lost 0 bases, with 21 bases between them. Germline V gives CDR1 MNHEY, CDR2 SMNVEV (reference sequence). The CDR3 nucleotides read TGTGCCAGCAGCCCCACCATCGGGACACGCCGCTCCTACAATGAGCAGTTCTTC. Its translation: CASSPTIGTRRSYNEQFF.

V usage is TRBV5-1 and J usage is TRBJ2-5, with D unresolved. Germline V gives CDR1 SGHRS, CDR2 YFSETQ. Trimming cost V 0 bases and J 2 bases, with 11 bases left between them. This CDR3 is built from 15 residues. Written as DNA, the CDR3 is TGCGCCAGCAGCTTGGCTGGTCCGGCTCAAGAGACCCAGTACTTC. Residues: CASSLAGPAQETQYF.

The chain links TRBV28 to TRBJ1-1; possible D gene TRBD1, 5 bases. Germline V gene data show CDR1 as MDHEN and CDR2 as SYDVKM. The CDR3 runs to 15 residues. Deletions cut 4 bases from V and 5 bases from J, with 17 bases between. DNA of the CDR3: TGTGCCAGCAGTTCGCTTGGCAGGGCCGGTACTGAAGCTTTCTTT. Its protein product is CASSSLGRAGTEAFF.

In this sample, this clone turned up once. The J gene is TRBJ2-1, the V gene TRBV7-9; unclear D gene. Trimming removed 4 bases from V and 4 bases from J, with 17 bases in between. The CDR3 length is 16 residues. Germline CDR1 and CDR2: SEHNR and FQNEAQ (reference sequence). This chain's CDR3 is CASSSRRADGYNEQFF. In nucleotides, the CDR3 is TGTGCCAGCAGCTCACGCCGGGCGGACGGGTACAATGAGCAGTTCTTC.

The chain joins TRBV28 to TRBJ1-1; 9 bases line up with TRBD1. The CDR3 contains 15 residues. CDR1 MDHEN and CDR2 SYDVKM come from the germline V gene. The V gene end was trimmed by 5 bases and the J gene end by 4 bases; junction bases not matched to a gene: 8. The CDR3 nucleotides read TGTGCCAGCAGTAGGCAACAGGGGGCCGGCACTGAAGCTTTCTTT. As protein: CASSRQQGAGTEAFF.

This clone came up once. The V and J genes are TRBV11-3 and TRBJ2-1; TRBD1 might be the D (5 bases). The CDR3 spans 13 residues. The V and J ends lost 1 base and 9 bases respectively, with 10 bases between them. Germline values: CDR1 SGHNT, CDR2 YENEEA. CDR3 protein: CASSLVRQGEQFF. CDR3 DNA sequence: TGTGCCAGCAGCTTAGTCAGGCAGGGTGAGCAGTTCTTC.

This chain links TRBV2 with TRBJ2-1; D ambiguous. Germline CDR1 and CDR2: SNHLY and FYNNEI. This CDR3 has 13 amino acids. Trimming left V 4 bases short and J 3 bases short, with 7 bases between. CDR3: CASSVMSYNEQFF. CDR3 nucleotide sequence: TGTGCCAGCAGTGTTATGAGCTACAATGAGCAGTTCTTC.

This chain connects TRBV14 to TRBJ1-2, with a possible D match to TRBD1 (5 bases). The length of the CDR3 is 13 residues. Germline CDR1 is SGHDN and CDR2 is FVKESK. Trimming removed 4 bases from V and 9 bases from J, with 15 bases in between. Here the CDR3 reads CASSRDGLDSYTF. CDR3 sequence (DNA): TGTGCCAGCAGCCGGGACGGCTTAGATAGCTACACCTTC.

The V and J genes are TRBV28 and TRBJ2-5; TRBD1 might be the D (6 bases). The germline gives CDR1 MDHEN, CDR2 SYDVKM. Trimming cost V 5 bases and J 4 bases, with 20 bases left between them. The length of the CDR3 is 16 residues. In nucleotides, the CDR3 is TGTGCCAGCAGTCTACAGGGACGGTCCGAAGGAGAGACCCAGTACTTC. This translates into CASSLQGRSEGETQYF.

This sequence joins TRBV30 and TRBJ2-5, with a possible D match to TRBD1 (5 bases). V was shortened by 2 bases and J by 4 bases, with 8 bases between the two germline ends. The CDR3 is 12 amino acids. Per the germline V gene, CDR1 is GTSNPN and CDR2 is SVGIG (reference sequence). CDR3 sequence reads: CAWSSRAETQYF. As DNA, the CDR3 is TGTGCCTGGAGTAGCAGGGCAGAGACCCAGTACTTC. The full variable domain, with the rest looked up from reference TRBV30 and TRBJ2-5, is SQTIHQWPATLVQPVGSPLSLECTVEGTSNPNLYWYRQAAGRGLQLLFYSVGIGQISSEVPQNLSASRPQDRQFILSSKKLLLSDSGFYLCAWSSRAETQYFGPGTRLLVL.

This CDR3 reads CASSGLSEGHNEQFF. DNA for the CDR3: TGTGCCAGCAGCGGACTTTCGGAGGGGCACAATGAGCAGTTCTTC. The rearrangement links TRBV28 to TRBJ2-1, with D tentatively TRBD2 (6 bases). CDR3 length: 15 amino acids. CDR1 is MDHEN and CDR2 is SYDVKM in the germline V gene. Trimming cost V 6 bases and J 5 bases, with 17 bases left between them.

The CDR3, as DNA: TGTGCCAGCAGTGAGCAGGTTTTATACGAGCAGTACTTC. This gives the protein CASSEQVLYEQYF. V usage is TRBV2 and J usage is TRBJ2-7; D not resolved. The V end lost 3 bases, the J end lost 4 bases, and 10 bases lay between the germline ends. Germline V CDR1 and CDR2: SNHLY, FYNNEI. The length of the CDR3 is 13 residues.

V usage is TRBV9 and J usage is TRBJ2-7; perhaps TRBD1 as D (6 bases). V was cut by 3 bases and J by 6 bases, with 16 bases left in between. Germline V lookup: CDR1 SGDLS, CDR2 YYNGEE. This CDR3 comprises 14 residues. CDR3 coding DNA: TGTGCCAGCAGCGCGGGGCAGGGGCCCAGCGAGCAGTACTTC. Translating it yields CASSAGQGPSEQYF. Using reference TRBV9 and TRBJ2-7 for the parts outside the CDR3, the full variable domain is DSGVTQTPKHLITATGQRVTLRCSPRSGDLSVYWYQQSLDQGLQFLIQYYNGEERAKGNILERFSAQQFPDLHSELNLSSLELGDSALYFCASSAGQGPSEQYFGPGTRLTVT.

CDR3 in amino acids: CASSVSSGANVLTF. The CDR3 DNA is TGTGCCAGCTCTGTAAGCTCTGGGGCCAACGTCCTGACTTTC. The J gene is TRBJ2-6, the V gene TRBV18; D is uncertain. Deletions cut 6 bases from V and 0 bases from J, with 6 bases between. The CDR3 is 14 residues long. Germline CDR1 KGHSH, CDR2 LQKENI.

This chain links TRBV2 with TRBJ2-7; 10 bases agree with TRBD1. The J segment lost 7 bases and the V segment lost 11 bases, leaving 17 bases of the junction unmatched. The CDR3 has 15 amino acids. Germline CDR1 and CDR2: SNHLY and FYNNEI. CDR3 DNA sequence: TGTGCCGGCGCAAGCGGGACAGGGGACCCCCAGGAGCAGTACTTC. This gives the protein CAGASGTGDPQEQYF.

The chain employs TRBV28 and TRBJ1-1, with a possible D match to TRBD1 (6 bases). This CDR3 contains 16 residues. The germline V gene encodes CDR1 MDHEN and CDR2 SYDVKM. Between the trimmed V and J ends, which lost 6 bases and 4 bases, there was a span of 21 bases. CDR3 loop: CASRPQGLTGGTEAFF. The CDR3 DNA is TGTGCCAGCAGGCCACAGGGACTGACGGGCGGCACTGAAGCTTTCTTT.

The chain carries TRBV2 and TRBJ2-3, with D perhaps TRBD2 (7 bases). Trimming removed 7 bases from V and 6 bases from J, with 17 bases in between. CDR1 SNHLY and CDR2 FYNNEI come from the germline V gene. The CDR3 has 14 amino acids. The CDR3 sequence is CASNKGGGADTQYF. The CDR3 DNA is TGTGCCAGCAATAAGGGGGGAGGGGCGGATACGCAGTATTTT.